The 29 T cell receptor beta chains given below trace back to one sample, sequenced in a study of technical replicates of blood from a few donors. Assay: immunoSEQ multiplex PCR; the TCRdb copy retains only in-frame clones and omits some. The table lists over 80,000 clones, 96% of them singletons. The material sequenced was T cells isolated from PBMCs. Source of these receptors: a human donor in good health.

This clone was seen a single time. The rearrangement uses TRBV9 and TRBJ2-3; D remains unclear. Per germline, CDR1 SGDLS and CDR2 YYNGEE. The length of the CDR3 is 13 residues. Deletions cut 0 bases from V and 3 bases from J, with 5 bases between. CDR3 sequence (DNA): TGTGCCAGCAGCGTAGTACAGACAGATACGCAGTATTTT. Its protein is CASSVVQTDTQYF.

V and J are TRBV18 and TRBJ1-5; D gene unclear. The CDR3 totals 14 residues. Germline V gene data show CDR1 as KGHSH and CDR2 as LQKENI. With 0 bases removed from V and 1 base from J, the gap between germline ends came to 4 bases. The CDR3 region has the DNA TGTGCCAGCTCACCACCTCGGAGCAATCAGCCCCAGCATTTT. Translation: CASSPPRSNQPQHF.

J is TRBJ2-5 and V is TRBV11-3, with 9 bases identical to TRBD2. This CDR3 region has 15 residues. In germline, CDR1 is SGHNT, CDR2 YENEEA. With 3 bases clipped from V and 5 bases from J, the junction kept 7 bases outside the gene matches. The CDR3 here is CASSFNLAGFETQYF. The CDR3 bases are TGTGCCAGCAGCTTTAACCTAGCGGGATTTGAGACCCAGTACTTC.

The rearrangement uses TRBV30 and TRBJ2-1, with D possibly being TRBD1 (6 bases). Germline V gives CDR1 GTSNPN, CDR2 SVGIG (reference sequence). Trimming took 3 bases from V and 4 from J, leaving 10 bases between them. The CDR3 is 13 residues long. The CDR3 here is CAWSLGQYNEQFF. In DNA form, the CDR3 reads TGTGCCTGGAGCCTCGGACAGTACAATGAGCAGTTCTTC. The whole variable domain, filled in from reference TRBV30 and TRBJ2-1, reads SQTIHQWPATLVQPVGSPLSLECTVEGTSNPNLYWYRQAAGRGLQLLFYSVGIGQISSEVPQNLSASRPQDRQFILSSKKLLLSDSGFYLCAWSLGQYNEQFFGPGTRLTVL.

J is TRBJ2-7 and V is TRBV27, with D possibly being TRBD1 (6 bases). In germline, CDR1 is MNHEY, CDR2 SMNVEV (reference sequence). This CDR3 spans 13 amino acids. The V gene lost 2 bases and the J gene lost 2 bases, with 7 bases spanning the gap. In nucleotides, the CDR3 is TGTGCCAGCAGTTTACCAGGGGCCTACGAGCAGTACTTC. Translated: CASSLPGAYEQYF.

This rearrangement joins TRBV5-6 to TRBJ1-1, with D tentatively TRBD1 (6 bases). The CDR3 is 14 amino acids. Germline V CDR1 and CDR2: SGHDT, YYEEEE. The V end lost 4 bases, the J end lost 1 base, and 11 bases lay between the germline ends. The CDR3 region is CASSGMTGNTEAFF. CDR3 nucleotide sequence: TGTGCCAGCAGCGGAATGACAGGGAACACTGAAGCTTTCTTT.

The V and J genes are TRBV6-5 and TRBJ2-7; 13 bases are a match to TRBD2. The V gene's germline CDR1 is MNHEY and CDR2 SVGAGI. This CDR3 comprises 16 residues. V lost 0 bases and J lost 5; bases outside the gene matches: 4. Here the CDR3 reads CASSYSKLAGGHEQYF. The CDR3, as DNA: TGTGCCAGCAGTTACTCTAAACTAGCGGGAGGGCACGAGCAGTACTTC.

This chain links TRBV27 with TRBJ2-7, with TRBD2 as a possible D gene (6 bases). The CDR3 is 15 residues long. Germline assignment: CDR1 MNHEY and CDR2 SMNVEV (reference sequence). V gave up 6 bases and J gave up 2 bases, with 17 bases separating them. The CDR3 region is CASRKGPGVAYEQYF. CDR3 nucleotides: TGTGCCAGCAGGAAAGGTCCGGGGGTTGCCTACGAGCAGTACTTC.

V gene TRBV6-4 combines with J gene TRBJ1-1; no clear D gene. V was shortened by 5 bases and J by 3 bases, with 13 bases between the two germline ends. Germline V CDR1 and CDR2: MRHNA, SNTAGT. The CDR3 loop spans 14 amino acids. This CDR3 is CASSYHERYTEAFF. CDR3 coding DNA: TGTGCCAGCAGTTACCACGAGAGGTACACTGAAGCTTTCTTT.

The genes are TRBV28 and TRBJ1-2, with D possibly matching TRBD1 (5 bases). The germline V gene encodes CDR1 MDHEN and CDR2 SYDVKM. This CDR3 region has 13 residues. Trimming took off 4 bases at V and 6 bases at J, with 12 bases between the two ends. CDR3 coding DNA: TGTGCCAGCAGTTCCGGGACTCGGAATGGCTACACCTTC. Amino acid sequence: CASSSGTRNGYTF.

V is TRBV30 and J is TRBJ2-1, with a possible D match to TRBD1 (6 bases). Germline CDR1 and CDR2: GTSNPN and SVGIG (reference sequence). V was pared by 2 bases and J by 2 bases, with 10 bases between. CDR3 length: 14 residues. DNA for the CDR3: TGTGCCTGGAGTAGGAAGGGGGCCTACAATGAGCAGTTCTTC. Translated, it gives CAWSRKGAYNEQFF.

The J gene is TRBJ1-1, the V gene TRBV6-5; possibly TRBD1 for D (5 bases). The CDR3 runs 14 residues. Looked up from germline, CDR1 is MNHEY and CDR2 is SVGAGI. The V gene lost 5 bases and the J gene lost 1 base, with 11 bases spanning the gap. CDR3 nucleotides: TGTGCCAGCAGTCGAATTCAGGGGAACACTGAAGCTTTCTTT. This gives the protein CASSRIQGNTEAFF.

CDR3 protein: CASSERQGAYQPQHF. The CDR3 coding sequence is TGCGCCAGCAGCGAACGACAGGGGGCTTATCAGCCCCAGCATTTT. This chain connects TRBV4-1 to TRBJ1-5; 10 positions match TRBD1. The J segment lost 5 bases and the V segment lost 5 bases, leaving 6 bases of the junction unmatched. The CDR3 runs to 15 residues. Germline lookup yields CDR1 MGHRA and CDR2 YSYEKL.

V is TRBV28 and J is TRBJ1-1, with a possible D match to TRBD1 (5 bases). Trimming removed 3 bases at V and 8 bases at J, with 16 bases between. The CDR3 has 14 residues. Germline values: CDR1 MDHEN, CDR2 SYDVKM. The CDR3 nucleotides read TGTGCCAGCAGTTTGGGCCGGGGGGAGTTCGAAGCTTTCTTT. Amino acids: CASSLGRGEFEAFF.

The CDR3 bases are TGCGCCAGCAGCCAAGATTTCCAGAGGTCCGGAATCGTTACGCAGTATTTT. It encodes CASSQDFQRSGIVTQYF. The chain combines TRBV4-3 with TRBJ2-3; unclear D gene. Trimming removed 0 bases at V and 8 bases at J, with 21 bases between. The CDR3 extends over 17 amino acids. CDR1 LGHNA and CDR2 YSLEER come from the germline V gene.

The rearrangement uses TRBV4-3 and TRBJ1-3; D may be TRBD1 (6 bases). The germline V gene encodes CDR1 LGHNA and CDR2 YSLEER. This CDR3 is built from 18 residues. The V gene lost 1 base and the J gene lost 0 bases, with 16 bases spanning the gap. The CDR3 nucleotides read TGCGCCAGCAGCCAAGGGGCCATCTTCAGGGGCTCTGGAAACACCATATATTTT. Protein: CASSQGAIFRGSGNTIYF.

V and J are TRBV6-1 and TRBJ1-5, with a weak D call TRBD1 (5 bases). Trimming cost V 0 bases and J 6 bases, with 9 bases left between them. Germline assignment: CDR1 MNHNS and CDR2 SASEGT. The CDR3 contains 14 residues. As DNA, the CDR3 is TGTGCCAGCAGTGAAGCTCAGGGAGGTCAGCCCCAGCATTTT. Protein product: CASSEAQGGQPQHF.

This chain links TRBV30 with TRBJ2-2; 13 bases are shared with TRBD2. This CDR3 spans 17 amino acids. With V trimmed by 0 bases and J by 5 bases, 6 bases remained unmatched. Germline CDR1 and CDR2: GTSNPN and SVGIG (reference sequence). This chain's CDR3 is CAWSVLLAGGRTGELFF. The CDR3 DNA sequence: TGTGCCTGGAGTGTATTACTAGCGGGAGGGCGAACCGGGGAGCTGTTTTTT.

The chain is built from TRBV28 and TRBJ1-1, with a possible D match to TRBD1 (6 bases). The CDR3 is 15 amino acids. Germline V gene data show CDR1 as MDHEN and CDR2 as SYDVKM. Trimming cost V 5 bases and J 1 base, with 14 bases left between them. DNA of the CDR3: TGTGCCAGCAGTCCCTACAGGACAGCGAACACTGAAGCTTTCTTT. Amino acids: CASSPYRTANTEAFF.

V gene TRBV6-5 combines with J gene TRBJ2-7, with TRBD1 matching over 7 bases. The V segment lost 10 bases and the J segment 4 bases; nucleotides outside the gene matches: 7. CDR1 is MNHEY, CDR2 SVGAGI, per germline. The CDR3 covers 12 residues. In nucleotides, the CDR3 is TGTGCCACCACGGGACAGCCATACGAGCAGTACTTC. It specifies CATTGQPYEQYF.

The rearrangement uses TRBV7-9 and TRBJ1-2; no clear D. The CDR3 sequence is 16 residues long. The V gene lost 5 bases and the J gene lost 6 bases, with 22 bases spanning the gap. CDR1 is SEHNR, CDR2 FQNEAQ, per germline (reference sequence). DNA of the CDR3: TGTGCCAGCAGCCTCCGGGATAGGGTCTTGGTTGATGGCTACACCTTC. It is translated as CASSLRDRVLVDGYTF.

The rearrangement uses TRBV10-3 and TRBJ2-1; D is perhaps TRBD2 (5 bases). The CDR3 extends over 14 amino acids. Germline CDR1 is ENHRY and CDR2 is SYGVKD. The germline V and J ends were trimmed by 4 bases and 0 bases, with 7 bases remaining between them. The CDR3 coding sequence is TGTGCCATCAGTGGGGAGCTCTCCTACAATGAGCAGTTCTTC. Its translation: CAISGELSYNEQFF.

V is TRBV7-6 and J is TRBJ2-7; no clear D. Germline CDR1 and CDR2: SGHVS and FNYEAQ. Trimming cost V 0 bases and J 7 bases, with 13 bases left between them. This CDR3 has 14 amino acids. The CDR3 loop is CASSLALLPMEQYF. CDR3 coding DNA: TGTGCCAGCAGCTTAGCACTCCTACCTATGGAGCAGTACTTC.

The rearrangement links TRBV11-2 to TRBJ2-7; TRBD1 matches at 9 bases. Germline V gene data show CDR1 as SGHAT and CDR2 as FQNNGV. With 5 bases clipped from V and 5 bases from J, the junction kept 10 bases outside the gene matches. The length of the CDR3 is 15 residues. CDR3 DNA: TGTGCCAGCAGCATTCCGGGACAGGGTCCCCACGAGCAGTACTTC. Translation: CASSIPGQGPHEQYF.

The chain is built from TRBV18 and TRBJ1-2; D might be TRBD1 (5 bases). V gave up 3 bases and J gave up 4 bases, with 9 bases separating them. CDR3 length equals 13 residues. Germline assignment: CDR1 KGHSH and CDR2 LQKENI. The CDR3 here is CASSPGQTYGYTF. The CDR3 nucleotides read TGTGCCAGCTCACCTGGACAAACCTATGGCTACACCTTC. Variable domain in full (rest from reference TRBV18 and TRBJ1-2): NAGVMQNPRHLVRRRGQEARLRCSPMKGHSHVYWYRQLPEEGLKFMVYLQKENIIDESGMPKERFSAEFPKEGPSILRIQQVVRGDSAAYFCASSPGQTYGYTFGSGTRLTVV.

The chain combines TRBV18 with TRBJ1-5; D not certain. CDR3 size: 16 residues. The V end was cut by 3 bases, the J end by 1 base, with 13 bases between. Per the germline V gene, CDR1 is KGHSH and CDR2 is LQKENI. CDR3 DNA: TGTGCCAGCTCACCGGGAGGCCCCATGAGCAATCAGCCCCAGCATTTT. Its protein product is CASSPGGPMSNQPQHF.

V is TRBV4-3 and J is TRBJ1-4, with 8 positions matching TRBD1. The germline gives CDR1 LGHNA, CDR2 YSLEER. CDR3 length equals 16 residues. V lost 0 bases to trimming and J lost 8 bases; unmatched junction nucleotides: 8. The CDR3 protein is CASSQDTGTGGEKLFF. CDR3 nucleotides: TGCGCCAGCAGCCAAGACACCGGGACAGGTGGGGAAAAACTGTTTTTT.

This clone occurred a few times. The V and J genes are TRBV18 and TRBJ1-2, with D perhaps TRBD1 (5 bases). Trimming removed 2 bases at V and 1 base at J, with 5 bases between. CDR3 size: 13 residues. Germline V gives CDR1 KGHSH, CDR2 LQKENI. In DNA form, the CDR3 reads TGTGCCAGCTCACCAGACAGTAACTATGGCTACACCTTC. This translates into CASSPDSNYGYTF.

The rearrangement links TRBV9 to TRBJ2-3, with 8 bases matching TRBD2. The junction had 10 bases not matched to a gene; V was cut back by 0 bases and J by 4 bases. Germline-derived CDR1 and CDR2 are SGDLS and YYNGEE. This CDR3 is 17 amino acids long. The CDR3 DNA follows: TGTGCCAGCAGCGTAGGTTCACGGGAGGGCCGATCAGATACGCAGTATTTT. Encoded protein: CASSVGSREGRSDTQYF.